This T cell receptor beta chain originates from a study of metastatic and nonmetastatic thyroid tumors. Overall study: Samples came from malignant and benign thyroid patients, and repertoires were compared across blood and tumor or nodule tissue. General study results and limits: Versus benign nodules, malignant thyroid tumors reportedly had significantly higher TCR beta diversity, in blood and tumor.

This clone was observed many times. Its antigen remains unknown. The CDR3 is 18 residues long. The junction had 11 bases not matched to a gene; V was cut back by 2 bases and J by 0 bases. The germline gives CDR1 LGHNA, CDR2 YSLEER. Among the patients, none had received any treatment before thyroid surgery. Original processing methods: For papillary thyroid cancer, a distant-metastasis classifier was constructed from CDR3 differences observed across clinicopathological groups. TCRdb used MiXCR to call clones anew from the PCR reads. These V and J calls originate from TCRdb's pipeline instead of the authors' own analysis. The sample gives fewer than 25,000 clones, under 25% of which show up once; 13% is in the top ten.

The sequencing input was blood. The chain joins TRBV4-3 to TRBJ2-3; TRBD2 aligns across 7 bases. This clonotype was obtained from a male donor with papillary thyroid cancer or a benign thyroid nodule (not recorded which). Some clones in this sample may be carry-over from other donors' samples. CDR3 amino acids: CASSQSWLSGSSTDTQYF. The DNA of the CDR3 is TGCGCCAGCAGCCAATCATGGCTTAGCGGGTCTAGCACAGATACGCAGTATTTT.